The clone carrying this T cell receptor beta chain has a count of ten or more. Time point of the sample: newly diagnosed GD, antithyroid drugs for less than 3 months. RNA isolated from PBMCs was used to make the TCR library. With iRepertoire HTBI primers and Arm-PCR of CDR3 regions, TCR beta libraries were built. TCRdb redid the calling of the multiplex PCR reads with MiXCR, one entry per CDR3 protein. The sample includes about 400,000 distinct CDR3 sequences, roughly 16% of them seen just once. Trimming removed 5 bases from V and 8 bases from J, with 13 bases in between. Germline CDR1 is SEHNR and CDR2 is FQNEAQ (reference sequence). The CDR3 covers 14 residues. The sample originates from a study of regulatory T cells in long-lasting Graves disease. The same specimen was also included in a second study, on T cells in Graves' hyperthyroidism and ophthalmopathy.

The gene calls are TRBV7-9 and TRBJ1-6, with a weak D call TRBD1 (5 bases). The source is a woman in her late teens or twenties with Graves disease. Sample: peripheral blood mononuclear cells (PBMCs), taken at new diagnosis, from a patient treated with antithyroid drugs. CDR3 in DNA: TGTGCCAGCAGCGCGACAGAAGGCGATTCACCCCTCCACTTT. This translates into CASSATEGDSPLHF.